Listed below are T cell receptor beta chains from one sample, sequenced in a study of CD8+ T cells in alopecia areata. Libraries were prepared by immunoSEQ multiplex PCR; TCRdb keeps only in-frame clonotypes and omits some of them. The data show under 200,000 clones, with 60% to 75% seen just once and 14% held by the top ten. The sample consisted of CD4+ T cells sorted from blood, taken at week 24, from a patient treated with tofacitinib. The receptors stem from a human donor with alopecia areata. The CDR3 runs from the conserved cysteine through the conserved F or W. D genes are given only for firm matches. Not every row has a clone size; where given, it reads once, few, many or a size class.

few	TRBV4-2	TRBD1	TRBJ1-6	CASSLPGQGRTSPLHF	TGTGCCAGCAGCCTCCCGGGACAGGGTCGAACTTCACCCCTCCACTTT
once	TRBV27	-	TRBJ2-2	CASGTPRGGTTGELFF	TGTGCCAGCGGTACCCCCAGGGGGGGGACCACCGGGGAGCTGTTTTTT
-	TRBV6-5	-	TRBJ2-5	CASSYVAETQYF	TGTGCCAGCAGTTACGTCGCGGAGACCCAGTACTTC
few	TRBV11-2	TRBD1	TRBJ1-1	CASSARQGLASEAFF	TGTGCCAGCAGCGCTCGACAGGGTTTAGCATCCGAAGCTTTCTTT
-	TRBV27	TRBD1	TRBJ1-1	CASRHRDRNTEAFF	TGTGCCAGCAGACACCGGGACAGGAACACTGAAGCTTTCTTT
-	TRBV19	-	TRBJ2-7	CASSGVQGAYEQYF	TGTGCCAGTAGTGGAGTACAGGGAGCCTACGAGCAGTACTTC
-	TRBV11-2	-	TRBJ2-7	CASSLGTAQDEQYF	TGTGCCAGCAGCTTAGGTACGGCACAGGACGAGCAGTACTTC
-	TRBV30	-	TRBJ1-5	CAWSVYGKQPQHF	TGTGCCTGGAGTGTATACGGGAAGCAGCCCCAGCATTTT
few	TRBV27	-	TRBJ1-5	CASSSLQGGNQPQHF	TGTGCCAGCAGTTCCCTGCAAGGGGGCAATCAGCCCCAGCATTTT
-	TRBV19	-	TRBJ2-5	CASSAQGPAVKKTQYF	TGTGCCAGTAGTGCCCAGGGACCAGCAGTCAAAAAGACCCAGTACTTC
once	TRBV27	-	TRBJ2-7	CASISSDSYEQYF	TGTGCCAGCATAAGCTCTGACAGCTACGAGCAGTACTTC
-	TRBV30	-	TRBJ2-7	CAWSAGRYEQYF	TGTGCCTGGAGTGCAGGGAGATACGAGCAGTACTTC
-	TRBV4-1	-	TRBJ2-5	CASSQDTDGWEQYF	TGCGCCAGCAGCCAAGACACAGACGGCTGGGAGCAGTACTTC
-	TRBV20-1	-	TRBJ2-5	CSATRGETQYF	TGCAGTGCGACAAGGGGTGAGACCCAGTACTTC